This T cell receptor (beta chain) stems from a study of early T cells in non-severe SARS-CoV-2 infection. This clonotype occurred many times. MiXCR, run by TCRdb on the 5' RACE reads, gives a single entry per CDR3 protein. The sample records 60,000 to 75,000 distinct CDR3 sequences, 10% to 15% being singletons. This CDR3 region has 14 residues. The junction had 6 bases not matched to a gene; V was cut back by 5 bases and J by 4 bases. Germline V lookup: CDR1 MNHEY, CDR2 SVGAGI. V is TRBV6-5 and J is TRBJ1-1; 8 nucleotides match TRBD1. This TCR came from an adult who was a healthcare worker with PCR-confirmed SARS-CoV-2 infection or an uninfected control (not recorded which). The sample was whole blood. In nucleotides, the CDR3 is TGTGCCAGCAGTCTCGCAGGGGGCACCACTGAAGCTTTCTTT. Its translation is CASSLAGGTTEAFF.